Each of the 28 T cell receptor beta chains below was sequenced from the same sample in a study of tumor-infiltrating lymphocytes in localized non-small cell lung cancer (dated by TCRdb to the early 2020s). Libraries were constructed by the immunoSEQ multiplex PCR assay. In its TCRdb copy, this immuneACCESS table keeps in-frame sequences only and misses some clones. Where compared with another copy, unresolved V genes explain less than half of these, and the others have no known cause. Across this sample there are roughly 20,000 clones, with 80% seen only once. Jointly, the top ten make up 3% to 3.5% of the sample. The sequencing input was lung tumor tissue. The receptors originated from a human donor with non-small cell lung cancer.

This clone was found a few times. The chain carries TRBV9 and TRBJ2-7; D is uncertain. CDR1 and CDR2 from the germline V gene are SGDLS and YYNGEE. This CDR3 comprises 13 residues. V lost 0 bases, J lost 5 bases, and 9 bases lay in between. The CDR3 sequence: CASSVGRFNEQYF. CDR3 nucleotides: TGTGCCAGCAGCGTAGGCCGGTTCAACGAGCAGTACTTC.

This rearrangement joins TRBV5-5 to TRBJ2-1; 7 positions agree with TRBD2. This CDR3 has 15 residues. Germline V lookup: CDR1 SGHKS, CDR2 YYEKEE (reference sequence). V lost 4 bases and J lost 2; bases outside the gene matches: 6. The CDR3 sequence: CASSRTGTTYNEQFF. Here the CDR3 DNA reads TGTGCCAGCAGCCGGACCGGGACTACCTACAATGAGCAGTTCTTC.

The genes are TRBV14 and TRBJ2-5, with no clear D. V lost 1 base and J 4 bases, leaving 10 bases between the germline ends. Germline V gene sequence: CDR1 SGHDN, CDR2 FVKESK. The CDR3 sequence is 14 residues long. As DNA, the CDR3 is TGTGCCAGCAGCCAAGGCGCTAGGTCAGAGACCCAGTACTTC. It is translated as CASSQGARSETQYF. The complete variable domain, with remaining parts taken from reference TRBV14 and TRBJ2-5, reads EAGVTQFPSHSVIEKGQTVTLRCDPISGHDNLYWYRRVMGKEIKFLLHFVKESKQDESGMPNNRFLAERTGGTYSTLKVQPAELEDSGVYFCASSQGARSETQYFGPGTRLLVL.

V gene TRBV5-1 combines with J gene TRBJ2-7, with D unclear. The V gene lost 4 bases and the J gene lost 2 bases, with 10 bases spanning the gap. The CDR3 spans 13 residues. Germline CDR1 SGHRS, CDR2 YFSETQ. The CDR3: CASSRSTTYEQYF. The CDR3 nucleotides read TGCGCCAGCAGCCGCTCTACTACCTACGAGCAGTACTTC.

V is TRBV11-2 and J is TRBJ2-5; no clear D gene. V lost 5 bases, J lost 5 bases, and 15 bases lay in between. The germline gives CDR1 SGHAT, CDR2 FQNNGV. The CDR3 is 14 residues long. CDR3 nucleotides: TGTGCCAGCAGCCCGGGCCCAGCCTGGGAGACCCAGTACTTC. Its protein is CASSPGPAWETQYF.

This clone occurred a few times. The rearrangement links TRBV7-2 to TRBJ2-2; D remains unclear. The germline V gene encodes CDR1 SGHTA and CDR2 FQGNSA. The CDR3 sequence is 13 residues long. The germline V and J ends were trimmed by 3 bases and 1 base, with 3 bases remaining between them. CDR3 nucleotide sequence: TGTGCCAGCAGCTTTGGGAACACCGGGGAGCTGTTTTTT. This codes for CASSFGNTGELFF. Complete variable domain (other parts from reference TRBV7-2 and TRBJ2-2): GAGVSQSPSNKVTEKGKDVELRCDPISGHTALYWYRQSLGQGLEFLIYFQGNSAPDKSGLPSDRFSAERTGGSVSTLTIQRTQQEDSAVYLCASSFGNTGELFFGEGSRLTVL.

In its sample, this clone was seen a few times. The CDR3 region has the DNA TGCGCCAGCAGCCAAGATCCGACTAGCGGGAGCAATGAGCAGTTCTTC. Protein: CASSQDPTSGSNEQFF. This chain links TRBV4-3 with TRBJ2-1, with 12 nucleotides matching TRBD2. The CDR3 has 16 residues. With 0 bases clipped from V and 6 bases from J, the junction kept 3 bases outside the gene matches. Germline values: CDR1 LGHNA, CDR2 YSLEER.

The rearrangement joins TRBV7-2 to TRBJ1-4; D uncertain. The germline CDR1 and CDR2 sequences are SGHTA and FQGNSA. Trimming removed 2 bases at V and 3 bases at J, with 16 bases between. The CDR3 is 17 amino acids. CDR3 DNA: TGTGCCAGCAGCTTAAGACCCCAAGGGTCCTCTAATGAAAAACTGTTTTTT. Encoded protein: CASSLRPQGSSNEKLFF.

This clone has only one observation. The chain employs TRBV9 and TRBJ2-4; D is possibly TRBD2 (6 bases). Trimming took 2 bases from V and 3 from J, leaving 9 bases between them. Germline V CDR1 and CDR2: SGDLS, YYNGEE. The CDR3 has 14 residues. The DNA for the CDR3 is TGTGCCAGCAGCGTCGGGGGAGTCAAAAACATTCAGTACTTC. Translation gives CASSVGGVKNIQYF.

The rearrangement uses TRBV5-4 and TRBJ2-1, with D perhaps matching TRBD1 (5 bases). Germline loops: CDR1 SGHNT, CDR2 YYREEE (reference sequence). The V end was cut by 2 bases, the J end by 5 bases, with 14 bases between. The CDR3 covers 15 residues. The CDR3 DNA reads TGTGCCAGCAGCTTAGCAAAGGGGATGAACAATGAGCAGTTCTTC. It encodes CASSLAKGMNNEQFF.

This rearrangement joins TRBV11-2 to TRBJ2-7; perhaps TRBD2 as D (5 bases). Germline lookup yields CDR1 SGHAT and CDR2 FQNNGV. V was pared by 3 bases and J by 3 bases, with 12 bases between. This CDR3 contains 14 residues. For the CDR3, the DNA is TGTGCCAGCAGCTTGGGAGCGGATCTCTACGAGCAGTACTTC. Its protein is CASSLGADLYEQYF.

The rearrangement joins TRBV28 to TRBJ2-7; D possibly corresponds to TRBD2 (5 bases). Looked up from germline, CDR1 is MDHEN and CDR2 is SYDVKM. This CDR3 has 14 residues. Between the trimmed V and J ends, which lost 1 base and 2 bases, there was a span of 9 bases. The CDR3 reads CASSLSGGPYEQYF. CDR3 coding DNA: TGTGCCAGCAGTTTATCAGGAGGACCCTACGAGCAGTACTTC.

This clone is medium-sized in the sample. This chain links TRBV9 with TRBJ1-2; a possible D gene is TRBD1 (5 bases). V was cut by 3 bases and J by 8 bases, with 17 bases left in between. The V gene's germline CDR1 is SGDLS and CDR2 YYNGEE. The CDR3 has 14 amino acids. The CDR3 sequence: CASSGSGTSEGYTF. CDR3 DNA: TGTGCCAGCAGCGGCTCCGGGACGTCGGAGGGCTACACCTTC.

CDR3 amino acids: CASSLGVSTDTQYF. In DNA, the CDR3 is TGCGCCAGCAGCCTAGGGGTATCTACAGATACGCAGTATTTT. J is TRBJ2-3 and V is TRBV4-1; D possibly corresponds to TRBD1 (5 bases). V lost 4 bases to trimming and J lost 3 bases, with 11 bases between them. Germline lookup yields CDR1 MGHRA and CDR2 YSYEKL. The CDR3 covers 14 residues.

The chain is built from TRBV11-2 and TRBJ1-1; TRBD1 matches at 9 bases. This CDR3 contains 16 residues. Germline lookup yields CDR1 SGHAT and CDR2 FQNNGV. V lost 5 bases, J lost 0 bases, and 7 bases stayed unmatched. CDR3 nucleotides: TGTGCCAGCAGCCCCCTAGACAGGGGGATGAACACTGAAGCTTTCTTT. Amino acids: CASSPLDRGMNTEAFF.

This clone came up a few times. The chain uses TRBV19 and TRBJ1-1; D is perhaps TRBD1 (5 bases). Per the germline V gene, CDR1 is LNHDA and CDR2 is SQIVND (reference sequence). The CDR3 length is 13 residues. Trimming removed 6 bases from V and 1 base from J, with 9 bases in between. The CDR3 here is CASRRDRNTEAFF. For the CDR3, the DNA is TGTGCCAGTAGGAGGGACCGGAACACTGAAGCTTTCTTT.

The V call is TRBV18, the J call TRBJ2-7; TRBD2 aligns across 10 bases. This CDR3 comprises 14 residues. V gave up 2 bases and J gave up 2 bases; unmatched junction bases: 0. From germline, CDR1 is KGHSH and CDR2 LQKENI. CDR3 residues: CASSPGLAAYEQYF. Written as DNA, the CDR3 is TGTGCCAGCTCACCAGGACTAGCGGCCTACGAGCAGTACTTC.

This clone was observed once. The V call is TRBV28, the J call TRBJ2-5; D is unresolved. CDR3 size: 11 residues. Per the germline V gene, CDR1 is MDHEN and CDR2 is SYDVKM. Trimming took off 6 bases at V and 4 bases at J, with 6 bases between the two ends. The CDR3 is CASSRGETQYF. DNA of the CDR3: TGTGCCAGCAGCCGCGGAGAGACCCAGTACTTC. Supplemented by reference TRBV28 and TRBJ2-5, the full variable domain reads DVKVTQSSRYLVKRTGEKVFLECVQDMDHENMFWYRQDPGLGLRLIYFSYDVKMKEKGDIPEGYSVSREKKERFSLILESASTNQTSMYLCASSRGETQYFGPGTRLLVL.

This clone has just one count. The CDR3 DNA sequence: TGCGCCAGCAGCCGTGGACAGGGAGGCACTGAAGCTTTCTTT. It translates to CASSRGQGGTEAFF. This chain connects TRBV5-1 to TRBJ1-1; 8 bases are a match to TRBD1. V gave up 4 bases and J gave up 4 bases; unmatched junction bases: 6. CDR3 size: 14 residues. CDR1 is SGHRS, CDR2 YFSETQ, per germline.

This chain uses TRBV7-2 with TRBJ1-5, with D possibly matching TRBD1 (5 bases). The CDR3 spans 15 residues. Germline CDR1 reads SGHTA; CDR2 reads FQGNSA. V lost 5 bases, J lost 3 bases, and 14 bases lay in between. CDR3 coding DNA: TGTGCCAGCAGCCAGGGAACGGGAAACAATCAGCCCCAGCATTTT. It yields the protein CASSQGTGNNQPQHF.

The chain is built from TRBV11-2 and TRBJ2-5; perhaps TRBD2 as D (5 bases). There are 14 residues in the CDR3. Trimming took 5 bases from V and 5 from J, leaving 15 bases between them. Germline loops: CDR1 SGHAT, CDR2 FQNNGV. The CDR3 DNA is TGTGCCAGCAGCGCCTCGCGGGTAGGCGAGACCCAGTACTTC. This codes for CASSASRVGETQYF.

The chain uses TRBV30 and TRBJ2-3; TRBD2 matches at 7 bases. V was clipped by 1 base and J by 1 base; unmatched bases: 5. CDR3 length: 15 amino acids. CDR1 and CDR2 from the germline V gene are GTSNPN and SVGIG (reference sequence). CDR3 DNA: TGTGCCTGGAGTGCAGAAGGGAGGGGCACAGATACGCAGTATTTT. Amino acid sequence: CAWSAEGRGTDTQYF.

The rearrangement uses TRBV5-1 and TRBJ1-4, with D possibly being TRBD1 (6 bases). V dropped 2 bases and J dropped 9 bases, with 17 bases sitting between them. The CDR3 is 15 residues long. Per germline, CDR1 SGHRS and CDR2 YFSETQ. Here the CDR3 DNA reads TGCGCCAGCAGCTTAATGGACAGATCATACCAAAAACTGTTTTTT. It yields the protein CASSLMDRSYQKLFF.

This clone was counted only a few times. The chain has TRBV7-2 and TRBJ2-1; TRBD2 agrees at 16 bases. From germline, CDR1 is SGHTA and CDR2 FQGNSA. The CDR3 is 19 amino acids. The V and J ends lost 6 bases and 12 bases, in that order; junction bases with no gene match: 20. CDR3 bases: TGTGCCAGCAGTTCTCCGGGACTAGCGGGAGGGGGATACGGGGGTGGGCAGTTCTTC. Protein sequence: CASSSPGLAGGGYGGGQFF. Supplemented by reference TRBV7-2 and TRBJ2-1, the full variable domain reads GAGVSQSPSNKVTEKGKDVELRCDPISGHTALYWYRQSLGQGLEFLIYFQGNSAPDKSGLPSDRFSAERTGGSVSTLTIQRTQQEDSAVYLCASSSPGLAGGGYGGGQFFGPGTRLTVL.

The rearrangement links TRBV7-9 to TRBJ1-6; D gene unclear. V lost 3 bases to trimming and J lost 7 bases, with 4 bases between them. Germline values: CDR1 SEHNR, CDR2 FQNEAQ (reference sequence). The CDR3 runs to 12 residues. For the CDR3, the DNA is TGTGCCAGCAGCTTCTCCAATTCACCCCTCCACTTT. Its translation is CASSFSNSPLHF. Full variable domain (remainder filled in from reference TRBV7-9 and TRBJ1-6): DTGVSQNPRHKITKRGQNVTFRCDPISEHNRLYWYRQTLGQGPEFLTYFQNEAQLEKSRLLSDRFSAERPKGSFSTLEIQRTEQGDSAMYLCASSFSNSPLHFGNGTRLTVT.

This clone is termed medium-sized (0.01 to 0.1%). The chain employs TRBV11-2 and TRBJ2-7, with TRBD2 as a possible D gene (7 bases). V lost 7 bases, J lost 3 bases, and 25 bases lay in between. This CDR3 is built from 17 residues. Germline loops: CDR1 SGHAT, CDR2 FQNNGV. The CDR3 region is CASILSPTRGGIYEQYF. The DNA for the CDR3 is TGTGCCAGCATCCTTAGCCCTACTAGGGGGGGGATCTACGAGCAGTACTTC.

By share of the sample, this clone is medium-sized (0.01 to 0.1%). V is TRBV12-5 and J is TRBJ1-2; TRBD1 aligns across 10 bases. Looked up from germline, CDR1 is LGHNT and CDR2 is FRNRAP. The CDR3 has 17 amino acids. Trimming cost V 5 bases and J 6 bases; bases outside gene matches: 15. As DNA, the CDR3 is TGTGCTAGTGGTCCAAACATCCCGGGACAGGGGTTCGATGGCTACACCTTC. It yields the protein CASGPNIPGQGFDGYTF.

The chain combines TRBV7-9 with TRBJ2-3; TRBD2 might be the D (6 bases). CDR3 length: 14 residues. V was pared by 4 bases and J by 0 bases, with 8 bases between. Germline assignment: CDR1 SEHNR and CDR2 FQNEAQ (reference sequence). The CDR3 loop reads CASSSSGSTDTQYF. In DNA form, the CDR3 reads TGTGCCAGCAGCTCCAGCGGGAGCACAGATACGCAGTATTTT. Full variable domain (outside the CDR3, taken from reference TRBV7-9 and TRBJ2-3): DTGVSQNPRHKITKRGQNVTFRCDPISEHNRLYWYRQTLGQGPEFLTYFQNEAQLEKSRLLSDRFSAERPKGSFSTLEIQRTEQGDSAMYLCASSSSGSTDTQYFGPGTRLTVL.